These 27 T cell receptor beta chains were sequenced from one sample in a study of T cell responses to AZD1222 COVID-19 vaccine. Only in-frame clones appear in the TCRdb table, and some are missing; sequencing was by immunoSEQ multiplex PCR. In the table there are approximately 150,000 clones, around 90% of which are singletons. Material: peripheral blood, obtained on day 0 of AZD1222 vaccination. Receptors originate from an adult in good health.

The rearrangement uses TRBV6-6 and TRBJ1-2; tentative D call: TRBD1 (6 bases). The CDR3 extends over 14 amino acids. Between the trimmed V and J ends, which lost 8 bases and 8 bases, there was a span of 21 bases. Germline V gives CDR1 MNHNY, CDR2 SVGAGI (reference sequence). Here the CDR3 reads CASSKQGWNSGYTF. The CDR3 bases are TGTGCCAGCTCTAAACAGGGCTGGAACTCAGGCTACACCTTC.

J is TRBJ2-7 and V is TRBV27; TRBD2 matches 9 bases. V was clipped by 5 bases and J by 6 bases; unmatched bases: 11. CDR1 and CDR2 from the germline V gene are MNHEY and SMNVEV (reference sequence). This CDR3 comprises 15 residues. The CDR3 spells CASSPTSGIAGEQYF. CDR3 DNA sequence: TGTGCCAGCAGTCCGACTAGCGGCATTGCGGGCGAGCAGTACTTC.

This clone was detected only once. The V gene is TRBV5-4, the J gene TRBJ1-5; weak D call: TRBD1 (5 bases). This CDR3 comprises 15 residues. CDR1 SGHNT and CDR2 YYREEE come from the germline V gene (reference sequence). Trimming removed 0 bases at V and 2 bases at J, with 9 bases between. In DNA form, the CDR3 reads TGTGCCAGCAGCTTGGATTTAGGGGGCAATCAGCCCCAGCATTTT. Residues: CASSLDLGGNQPQHF. Full variable domain (missing parts from reference TRBV5-4 and TRBJ1-5): ETGVTQSPTHLIKTRGQQVTLRCSSQSGHNTVSWYQQALGQGPQFIFQYYREEENGRGNFPPRFSGLQFPNYSSELNVNALELDDSALYLCASSLDLGGNQPQHFGDGTRLSIL.

The rearrangement links TRBV28 to TRBJ2-1; tentatively, D is TRBD2 (5 bases). There are 17 residues in the CDR3. Germline CDR1 is MDHEN and CDR2 is SYDVKM. V lost 6 bases to trimming and J lost 0 bases, with 18 bases between them. Written as DNA, the CDR3 is TGTGCCAGCAGCCCAGTGAGCGGCAAATTCTCCTACAATGAGCAGTTCTTC. It yields the protein CASSPVSGKFSYNEQFF.

The V and J genes are TRBV3-1 (or the pseudogene TRBV3-2) and TRBJ1-2; 12 bases are shared with TRBD1. The junction had 6 bases not matched to a gene; V was cut back by 4 bases and J by 9 bases. Per the germline V gene, CDR1 is LGHDT and CDR2 is YNNKEL (reference sequence). The length of the CDR3 is 14 residues. CDR3: CASSLGQGARSYTF. The CDR3 DNA is TGTGCCAGCAGCCTGGGACAGGGGGCGCGTAGCTACACCTTC.

V usage is TRBV6-1 and J usage is TRBJ1-4; possible D gene TRBD1, 5 bases. Germline CDR1 MNHNS, CDR2 SASEGT. The CDR3 has 15 amino acids. V gave up 2 bases and J gave up 2 bases, with 9 bases separating them. The CDR3 is CASSERGRTNEKLFF. The CDR3 DNA reads as TGTGCCAGCAGTGAAAGGGGAAGGACTAATGAAAAACTGTTTTTT.

The rearrangement joins TRBV2 to TRBJ1-3; D gene uncertain. The germline V gene has CDR1 SNHLY and CDR2 FYNNEI. The CDR3 spans 13 residues. Between the trimmed V and J ends, which lost 7 bases and 5 bases, there was a span of 12 bases. The CDR3 loop reads CASTLDPRNTIYF. Written as DNA, the CDR3 is TGTGCCAGCACTCTCGATCCCCGAAACACCATATATTTT.

The V and J genes are TRBV5-1 and TRBJ2-5; 8 bases map to TRBD2. Germline V CDR1 and CDR2: SGHRS, YFSETQ. This CDR3 spans 15 amino acids. J was trimmed by 4 bases and V by 0 bases; bases with no gene match: 5. CDR3 DNA sequence: TGCGCCAGCAGCTTGGACGGGAGGGCCGCAGAGACCCAGTACTTC. This codes for CASSLDGRAAETQYF.

This chain uses TRBV2 with TRBJ2-7; D might be TRBD1 (6 bases). Germline loops: CDR1 SNHLY, CDR2 FYNNEI. The CDR3 consists of 14 residues. Trimming took 2 bases from V and 6 from J, leaving 14 bases between them. The CDR3 sequence is CASSEWGQGLEQYF. The CDR3 bases are TGTGCCAGCAGTGAATGGGGCCAGGGGCTCGAGCAGTACTTC.

The V call is TRBV5-1, the J call TRBJ2-5; 12 positions agree with TRBD2. The J segment lost 1 base and the V segment lost 6 bases, leaving 7 bases of the junction unmatched. This CDR3 is built from 16 residues. Germline V lookup: CDR1 SGHRS, CDR2 YFSETQ. In DNA form, the CDR3 reads TGCGCCAGCACGGAACTAGCGGGAGGCCTCCAAGAGACCCAGTACTTC. It is translated as CASTELAGGLQETQYF.

J is TRBJ1-4 and V is TRBV2, with unresolved D. The CDR3 loop spans 16 amino acids. The ends were cut back, 7 bases at V and 8 bases at J, with 23 bases in the middle. From germline, CDR1 is SNHLY and CDR2 FYNNEI. CDR3 sequence: CASTAQEVGKSEKLFF. The CDR3 DNA reads TGTGCCAGCACCGCCCAGGAAGTGGGAAAAAGCGAAAAACTGTTTTTT.

The chain links TRBV19 to TRBJ2-7; unclear D gene. This CDR3 spans 15 amino acids. The germline V gene has CDR1 LNHDA and CDR2 SQIVND (reference sequence). Trimming pared 3 bases from V and 3 bases from J, leaving 15 bases between. CDR3: CASSIGPLRVYEQYF. CDR3 DNA sequence: TGTGCCAGTAGTATTGGGCCCCTACGAGTCTACGAGCAGTACTTC. Variable domain in full (rest from reference TRBV19 and TRBJ2-7): DGGITQSPKYLFRKEGQNVTLSCEQNLNHDAMYWYRQDPGQGLRLIYYSQIVNDFQKGDIAEGYSVSREKKESFPLTVTSAQKNPTAFYLCASSIGPLRVYEQYFGPGTRLTVT.

The chain has TRBV11-2 and TRBJ2-5, with 9 positions matching TRBD2. The V gene's germline CDR1 is SGHAT and CDR2 FQNNGV. Unmatched junction bases numbered 4, after V lost 1 base and J lost 1 base. The CDR3 consists of 16 residues. CDR3 amino acids: CASSLGPSGTQETQYF. CDR3 sequence (DNA): TGTGCCAGCAGCTTAGGGCCTAGCGGGACCCAAGAGACCCAGTACTTC.

This clone was seen only once. The chain joins TRBV24-1 to TRBJ1-2; D not certain. Trimming left V 4 bases short and J 8 bases short, with 10 bases between. The CDR3 spans 12 residues. Per the germline V gene, CDR1 is KGHDR and CDR2 is SFDVKD. CDR3 residues: CATSEGYWGYTF. DNA of the CDR3: TGTGCCACCAGTGAGGGGTACTGGGGCTACACCTTC.

This chain joins TRBV7-2 and TRBJ1-1; D is unresolved. V was cut by 4 bases and J by 4 bases, with 13 bases left in between. Germline CDR1 and CDR2: SGHTA and FQGNSA. The CDR3 covers 14 residues. The CDR3 reads CASSSFMGVTEAFF. In DNA form, the CDR3 reads TGTGCCAGCAGCTCATTCATGGGAGTCACTGAAGCTTTCTTT.

This clone has a handful of counts. Here the CDR3 reads CASNPGGNSPLHF. In DNA form, the CDR3 reads TGTGCCAGCAACCCAGGGGGGAATTCACCCCTCCACTTT. This chain links TRBV14 with TRBJ1-6, with 7 bases aligning to TRBD1. The CDR3 consists of 13 residues. J gave up 7 bases and V 7 bases, and 4 bases lay outside the gene matches. CDR1 is SGHDN, CDR2 FVKESK, per germline.

V is TRBV18 and J is TRBJ2-4, with TRBD2 matching 14 bases. Trimming took 0 bases from V and 4 from J; bases not matched to a gene: 5. The CDR3 sequence is 18 residues long. CDR1 is KGHSH, CDR2 LQKENI, per germline. The CDR3 DNA sequence: TGTGCCAGCTCACCACCGGGACTAGCGGGAGTGGGGAAAAACATTCAGTACTTC. This translates into CASSPPGLAGVGKNIQYF.

This clone was detected a few times. The chain joins TRBV30 to TRBJ2-5; D is ambiguous. The CDR3 length is 13 residues. Trimming pared 0 bases from V and 5 bases from J, leaving 10 bases between. In germline, CDR1 is GTSNPN, CDR2 SVGIG (reference sequence). For the CDR3, the DNA is TGTGCCTGGAGTGTACGTAGCCGGGAGACCCAGTACTTC. It codes for CAWSVRSRETQYF.

This chain uses TRBV3-1 (or the pseudogene TRBV3-2) with TRBJ1-4; 7 bases line up with TRBD1. The CDR3 runs 14 residues. The J segment lost 5 bases and the V segment lost 5 bases, leaving 5 bases of the junction unmatched. CDR1 and CDR2 (germline): LGHDT, YNNKEL (reference sequence). In DNA, the CDR3 is TGTGCCAGCAGCTTAACGACAGGGAATGAAAAACTGTTTTTT. This translates into CASSLTTGNEKLFF.

Concerning this clone itself: The same CDR3 is also encoded by other DNA sequences in this sample. The chain recombines TRBV29-1 with TRBJ1-1; D is unresolved. The CDR3 totals 12 residues. CDR1 and CDR2 from the germline V gene are SQVTM and ANQGSEA. With 3 bases removed from V and 1 base from J, the gap between germline ends came to 6 bases. The CDR3 DNA reads TGCAGCGTTGATCGGGGGAACACTGAAGCTTTCTTT. Translated: CSVDRGNTEAFF.

The chain's CDR3 is CASSSGPPGEQYF. The CDR3, as DNA: TGTGCCAGCAGTAGCGGTCCACCCGGGGAGCAGTACTTC. The chain uses TRBV5-6 and TRBJ2-7; possible D gene TRBD2, 6 bases. The germline gives CDR1 SGHDT, CDR2 YYEEEE. CDR3 length: 13 residues. Trimming stripped 5 bases from V and 7 bases from J, with 16 bases between.

The chain carries TRBV9 and TRBJ2-7, with 9 bases identical to TRBD1. This CDR3 is 15 amino acids long. The germline V gene encodes CDR1 SGDLS and CDR2 YYNGEE. The junction had 8 bases not matched to a gene; V was cut back by 2 bases and J by 5 bases. CDR3 in DNA: TGTGCCAGCAGCGTCTCCGGGACAGGGAGTCACGAGCAGTACTTC. Translated, it gives CASSVSGTGSHEQYF.

Only one count was recorded for this clone. The chain carries TRBV19 and TRBJ1-6; D perhaps matches TRBD1 (5 bases). The V end lost 8 bases, the J end lost 3 bases, and 17 bases lay between the germline ends. Germline loops: CDR1 LNHDA, CDR2 SQIVND (reference sequence). The CDR3 has 16 amino acids. The CDR3 region is CASQTVYGHYNSPLHF. CDR3 coding DNA: TGTGCCAGTCAGACAGTCTACGGTCACTATAATTCACCCCTCCACTTT.

The gene calls are TRBV2 and TRBJ1-2; D ambiguous. Germline V CDR1 and CDR2: SNHLY, FYNNEI. The CDR3 runs to 14 residues. V was trimmed by 6 bases and J by 1 base, leaving 12 bases between them. CDR3 sequence: CASRNGRLNYGYTF. In DNA, the CDR3 is TGTGCCAGCAGGAACGGGCGACTTAACTATGGCTACACCTTC.

The V call is TRBV29-1, the J call TRBJ1-1, with unresolved D. The length of the CDR3 is 11 residues. V was shortened by 1 base and J by 7 bases, with 7 bases between the two germline ends. Germline assignment: CDR1 SQVTM and CDR2 ANQGSEA. The CDR3 region is CSVEGRDEAFF. DNA of the CDR3: TGCAGCGTTGAAGGTAGGGATGAAGCTTTCTTT.

J is TRBJ1-5 and V is TRBV28; 8 nucleotides match TRBD1. The CDR3 is made up of 14 amino acids. Germline V gives CDR1 MDHEN, CDR2 SYDVKM. Trimming removed 5 bases from V and 5 bases from J; junction bases left unmatched: 5. The CDR3 spells CASSEDRDDQPQHF. In DNA form, the CDR3 reads TGTGCCAGCAGTGAGGACAGGGACGATCAGCCCCAGCATTTT.

The gene calls are TRBV5-1 and TRBJ2-3; tentative D call: TRBD2 (5 bases). The CDR3 runs 12 residues. CDR1 and CDR2 from the germline V gene are SGHRS and YFSETQ. The V end was cut by 4 bases, the J end by 6 bases, with 9 bases between. The CDR3 DNA is TGCGCCAGCAGCCTTAGCGCGGATACGCAGTATTTT. This encodes CASSLSADTQYF.